This is a list of T cell receptor beta chains from one sample in a study of blood T cell repertoires in COVID-19. Produced via immunoSEQ multiplex PCR; TCRdb's table is partial and in-frame only. The data contain roughly 240,000 clones, approximately 84% of them singletons. The sample comprised peripheral blood. These receptors were taken from a woman older than 75 with acute or convalescent COVID-19. Each CDR3 is given with its conserved first and last residue. The D gene is left open where the match is weak. Not all rows give a size; the values are once, few, many and, for expanded clones, a class.

size: NA
V: TRBV9
D: NA
J: TRBJ1-2
DNA: TGTGCCAGCAGCGTAGACGCCCTGTCGGGAAGCTATGGCTACACCTTC
CDR3: CASSVDALSGSYGYTF

size: NA
V: TRBV6-5
D: TRBD1
J: TRBJ2-4
DNA: TGTGCCAGCAGAGGACAGGGGATAGCCAAAAACATTCAGTACTTC
CDR3: CASRGQGIAKNIQYF

size: NA
V: TRBV28
D: TRBD2
J: TRBJ2-1
DNA: TGTGCCAGCAGCCCTAGCGGGAGGGCCAAGAATGAGCAGTTCTTC
CDR3: CASSPSGRAKNEQFF

size: NA
V: TRBV5-5
D: NA
J: TRBJ2-7
DNA: TGTGCCAGCAGCTTGGTTTCGGGGGCCTACGAGCAGTACTTC
CDR3: CASSLVSGAYEQYF

size: NA
V: TRBV2
D: NA
J: TRBJ1-3
DNA: TGTGCCAGCAGGGAGGGACTTGGAAACACCATATATTTT
CDR3: CASREGLGNTIYF

size: NA
V: TRBV3-1/TRBV3-2
D: NA
J: TRBJ1-3
DNA: TGTGCCAGCAGCCAAGTTGGTAGGGGAACTGGAAACACCATATATTTT
CDR3: CASSQVGRGTGNTIYF

size: NA
V: TRBV29-1
D: NA
J: TRBJ2-2
DNA: TGCAGCGTTAGCCTTACTTCGAACACCGGGGAGCTGTTTTTT
CDR3: CSVSLTSNTGELFF

size: NA
V: TRBV2
D: TRBD1
J: TRBJ1-6
DNA: TGTGCCAGCACCCGGACAGGGAATAATTCACCCCTCCACTTT
CDR3: CASTRTGNNSPLHF

size: NA
V: TRBV19
D: NA
J: TRBJ2-3
DNA: TGTGCCAGTAGTCCCCGCCAGAGGGCCCCAGATACGCAGTATTTT
CDR3: CASSPRQRAPDTQYF

size: NA
V: TRBV4-2
D: TRBD2
J: TRBJ2-3
DNA: TGTGCCAGCAGCCAAGATCCGGGGGGGTCCACAGATACGCAGTATTTT
CDR3: CASSQDPGGSTDTQYF

size: NA
V: TRBV5-1
D: NA
J: TRBJ1-5
DNA: TGCGCCAGCAGCTTCGGGGTTGGCAATCAGCCCCAGCATTTT
CDR3: CASSFGVGNQPQHF

size: NA
V: TRBV6-2/TRBV6-3
D: TRBD1
J: TRBJ1-5
DNA: TGTGCCAGCAGTAAACCCCGGACAGGGGCGAGTCAGCCCCAGCATTTT
CDR3: CASSKPRTGASQPQHF

size: NA
V: TRBV2
D: NA
J: TRBJ2-5
DNA: TGTGCCAGCACCCCCCAAGGTGCCGTGCGGGAGACCCAGTACTTC
CDR3: CASTPQGAVRETQYF

size: few
V: TRBV5-5
D: NA
J: TRBJ1-4
DNA: TGTGCCAGCAGCTTGGGCAGGATTGCAACTAATGAAAAACTGTTTTTT
CDR3: CASSLGRIATNEKLFF

size: NA
V: TRBV28
D: NA
J: TRBJ1-1
DNA: TGTGCCAGCAGCTCTTGGGCCGCGGGGGCAAACACTGAAGCTTTCTTT
CDR3: CASSSWAAGANTEAFF

size: NA
V: TRBV7-8
D: NA
J: TRBJ2-7
DNA: TGTGCCAGCAGCTTACAGGGTAGGAGGGACGAGCAGTACTTC
CDR3: CASSLQGRRDEQYF

size: NA
V: TRBV28
D: NA
J: TRBJ2-7
DNA: TGTGCCAGCAGTGTTCCGCTGAGGCTCTCCTACGAGCAGTACTTC
CDR3: CASSVPLRLSYEQYF

size: NA
V: TRBV7-2
D: TRBD2
J: TRBJ2-1
DNA: TGTGCCAGCAGCCCCGGGTGGGAGGGCCCCTACAATGAGCAGTTCTTC
CDR3: CASSPGWEGPYNEQFF

size: once
V: TRBV15
D: NA
J: TRBJ1-2
DNA: TGTGCCACCAGCCGCAGCAAGGAGACGGTCTCTAACTATGGCTACACCTTC
CDR3: CATSRSKETVSNYGYTF

size: NA
V: TRBV28
D: NA
J: TRBJ1-5
DNA: TGTGCCAGCAGGGAAGCGGGGTTTACCAATCAGCCCCAGCATTTT
CDR3: CASREAGFTNQPQHF

size: few
V: TRBV19
D: TRBD1
J: TRBJ2-6
DNA: TGTGCCAGTCACGACAGGGGAAGCTCTGGGGCCAACGTCCTGACTTTC
CDR3: CASHDRGSSGANVLTF

size: NA
V: TRBV3-1/TRBV3-2
D: NA
J: TRBJ1-4
DNA: TGTGCCAGCAGCCAAATGCGAACCTTAGCAACTAATGAAAAACTGTTTTTT
CDR3: CASSQMRTLATNEKLFF

size: NA
V: TRBV6-5
D: NA
J: TRBJ1-2
DNA: TGTGCCAGCAGCCCACGGTTAGAGAACTATGGCTACACCTTC
CDR3: CASSPRLENYGYTF

size: NA
V: TRBV6-5
D: NA
J: TRBJ2-3
DNA: TGTGCCAGCAATCCAGGGGTGGCAGATACGCAGTATTTT
CDR3: CASNPGVADTQYF

size: NA
V: TRBV6-2/TRBV6-3
D: NA
J: TRBJ1-5
DNA: TGTGCCAGCAGTTACTCTGGTGTCAGGGAAAATCAGCCCCAGCATTTT
CDR3: CASSYSGVRENQPQHF

size: NA
V: TRBV5-8
D: NA
J: TRBJ2-1
DNA: TGTGCCAGCAGCTTGGCGCGACTGCCGGGGGGCCGCGGCAATGAGCAGTTCTTC
CDR3: CASSLARLPGGRGNEQFF

size: NA
V: TRBV18
D: NA
J: TRBJ1-1
DNA: TGTGCCAGCTCAAAGACGGGGAAGAACACTGAAGCTTTCTTT
CDR3: CASSKTGKNTEAFF

size: NA
V: TRBV7-9
D: TRBD1
J: TRBJ1-1
DNA: TGTGCCAGCATCGGACAGGGGACCACTGAAGCTTTCTTT
CDR3: CASIGQGTTEAFF

size: NA
V: TRBV7-9
D: TRBD1
J: TRBJ1-4
DNA: TGTGCCAGCAGCCCTACAGGGGGCCGGCGTGAAAAACTGTTTTTT
CDR3: CASSPTGGRREKLFF

size: once
V: TRBV28
D: NA
J: TRBJ1-1
DNA: TGTGCCAGCAGTTTATTTAGGGCCCGAGGAGGTGAAGCTTTCTTT
CDR3: CASSLFRARGGEAFF

size: NA
V: TRBV18
D: TRBD2
J: TRBJ2-1
DNA: TGTGCCAGCTCACCACGGGGACTAGCGGGTAGCAATGAGCAGTTCTTC
CDR3: CASSPRGLAGSNEQFF

size: once
V: TRBV6-5
D: TRBD1
J: TRBJ1-2
DNA: TGTGCCACCCGCCCCCCACAGGGGACATATGGCTACACCTTC
CDR3: CATRPPQGTYGYTF

size: NA
V: TRBV6-6
D: TRBD1
J: TRBJ1-1
DNA: TGTGCCAGCAGTCACGACCGGGACAGGGGCGCTTTCTTT
CDR3: CASSHDRDRGAFF

size: NA
V: TRBV29-1
D: NA
J: TRBJ1-5
DNA: TGCAGCGTTGCACAGAGCAATAGCAATCAGCCCCAGCATTTT
CDR3: CSVAQSNSNQPQHF

size: NA
V: TRBV3-1/TRBV3-2
D: NA
J: TRBJ2-2
DNA: TGTGCCAGCAGCCAAGATCGGTCCGGGGAGCTGTTTTTT
CDR3: CASSQDRSGELFF

size: NA
V: TRBV11-2
D: TRBD1
J: TRBJ1-2
DNA: TGTGCCAGCAGCCATCGGCCGAGGTATAGGGGGCGCGACTATGGCTACACCTTC
CDR3: CASSHRPRYRGRDYGYTF

size: NA
V: TRBV12-3/TRBV12-4
D: TRBD1
J: TRBJ2-3
DNA: TGTGCCAGCAGCCCAAGGGGGCAGGGTACGCAGTATTTT
CDR3: CASSPRGQGTQYF

size: NA
V: TRBV16
D: NA
J: TRBJ1-2
DNA: TGTGCCAGCAGCCAGCCTGGGGGCAGGGTATCTGGCTACACCTTC
CDR3: CASSQPGGRVSGYTF

size: NA
V: TRBV5-1
D: NA
J: TRBJ2-5
DNA: TGCGCCAGCAGCTTCATGCTGGGAGGAGAGACCCAGTACTTC
CDR3: CASSFMLGGETQYF

size: NA
V: TRBV5-1
D: TRBD1
J: TRBJ1-2
DNA: TGCGCCAGCAGCCCGGGACAGGGGATAGGGTATGGCTACACCTTC
CDR3: CASSPGQGIGYGYTF

size: NA
V: TRBV7-3
D: TRBD2
J: TRBJ2-3
DNA: TGTGCCAGCAGTTGGCGGGGGGGCCAGGGAGATACGCAGTATTTT
CDR3: CASSWRGGQGDTQYF

size: few
V: TRBV9
D: NA
J: TRBJ2-2
DNA: TGTGCCAGCAGCGTAGTTGGACACTCCACCGGGGAGCTGTTTTTT
CDR3: CASSVVGHSTGELFF

size: NA
V: TRBV2
D: NA
J: TRBJ2-1
DNA: TGTGCCAGCTCCGGGACTTATTATGAGCAGTTCTTC
CDR3: CASSGTYYEQFF

size: NA
V: TRBV4-1
D: TRBD1
J: TRBJ1-2
DNA: TGCGCCAGCAGCCAACAGGACAGGACTAACTATGGCTACACCTTC
CDR3: CASSQQDRTNYGYTF

size: once
V: TRBV30
D: NA
J: TRBJ2-3
DNA: TGTGCCTGGACGGCCGGAGGACCCACAGATACGCAGTATTTT
CDR3: CAWTAGGPTDTQYF

size: NA
V: TRBV5-1
D: NA
J: TRBJ1-1
DNA: TGCGCCAGCAGCTTATCTTTGAACACTGAAGCTTTCTTT
CDR3: CASSLSLNTEAFF

size: once
V: TRBV9
D: TRBD2
J: TRBJ2-4
DNA: TGTGCCAGCAGCGTTGCTGGCGGGGGGCGGGGTAGAGACATTCAGTACTTC
CDR3: CASSVAGGGRGRDIQYF

size: NA
V: TRBV5-5
D: NA
J: TRBJ1-6
DNA: TGTGCCAGCAGCTTGTCGTCCGGTTCACCCCTCCACTTT
CDR3: CASSLSSGSPLHF

size: once
V: TRBV5-1
D: NA
J: TRBJ1-4
DNA: TGCGCCAGCAGGTTGGGAACAGCAACTAATGAAAAACTGTTTTTT
CDR3: CASRLGTATNEKLFF

size: once
V: TRBV6-4
D: TRBD2
J: TRBJ2-1
DNA: TGTGCCAGCAGTGGGCAACTAGCGGGGGAGCAGTTCTTC
CDR3: CASSGQLAGEQFF